This record covers a single TCR beta chain. What it binds is unknown. Patients were newly diagnosed with stage II-IVA oral cavity squamous cell carcinoma without prior systemic or radiation treatment. Blood cells were analyzed directly, without culture or expansion. Using immunoSEQ multiplex PCR, the repertoire was profiled, and TCRdb retains in-frame clones only, with some absent. The profile shows 30,000 to 40,000 clones, just under 90% of them singletons. V lost 4 bases to trimming and J lost 3 bases; unmatched junction nucleotides: 8. Germline CDR1 and CDR2: LGHNA and YSLEER. The CDR3 contains 16 residues. This sample was taken from a study of neoadjuvant anti-PD-1 for oral cavity cancer. For the study at large: Patients without progression got a fourth dose around day 43. The study, taken as a whole, reports: Higher pretreatment blood Treg/Th17 ratios correlated with higher pretreatment blood and lower post-treatment tumor TCRbeta clonality.

This clonotype was sampled from a person aged 35-79 years with oral cavity squamous cell carcinoma. The chain is built from TRBV4-3 and TRBJ2-2; 7 bases match TRBD2. The sample in question was PBMCs, obtained before nivolumab (anti-PD-1) treatment. The CDR3 region is CASSPRLAAYTGELFF. The CDR3 coding sequence is TGCGCCAGCAGCCCGAGACTAGCCGCGTACACCGGGGAGCTGTTTTTT.